In this sample, the clone carrying this T cell receptor (beta chain) turned up many times. CDR3 length: 13 residues. The germline V gene encodes CDR1 DFQATT and CDR2 SNEGSKA (reference sequence). V was pared by 3 bases and J by 3 bases, with 3 bases of the junction left unmatched. TCRbeta library construction was performed incorporating unique molecular identifiers. A single record per CDR3 protein comes from TCRdb applying MiXCR to the PCR reads. Counted here are roughly 200,000 distinct CDR3 sequences, around 9.9% occurring once; the ten biggest clones make up roughly 27%. The data stem from a study of T-cell reconstitution after alpha-beta-depleted transplantation in children.

The sample consisted of PBMCs, taken before TCRalphabeta/CD19-depleted stem cell transplant. The rearrangement links TRBV20-1 to TRBJ2-5; 8 bases fit TRBD2. This TCR came from a child under two years old with acute myeloid leukemia, due to receive a stem cell transplant. The CDR3 protein is CSARWGLEETQYF. CDR3 DNA sequence: TGCAGTGCTAGGTGGGGACTAGAAGAGACCCAGTACTTC.